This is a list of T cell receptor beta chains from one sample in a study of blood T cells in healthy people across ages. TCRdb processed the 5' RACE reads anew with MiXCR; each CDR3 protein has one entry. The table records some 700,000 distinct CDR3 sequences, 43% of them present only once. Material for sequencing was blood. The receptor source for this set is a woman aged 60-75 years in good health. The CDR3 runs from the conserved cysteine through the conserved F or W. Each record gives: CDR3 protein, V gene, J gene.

CDR3 protein: CASSTGGNHIQYF
V gene: TRBV21-1
J gene: TRBJ2-4

CDR3 protein: CASRNRGLEAMNTEAFF
V gene: TRBV5-1
J gene: TRBJ1-1

CDR3 protein: CASSLPTGGLYF
V gene: TRBV12-3/TRBV12-4
J gene: TRBJ2-7

CDR3 protein: CASSYGQKSFF
V gene: TRBV28
J gene: TRBJ1-1

CDR3 protein: CSVGASGRNEQYF
V gene: TRBV29-1
J gene: TRBJ2-7

CDR3 protein: CASSQAGTGMNTEAFF
V gene: TRBV4-3
J gene: TRBJ1-1

CDR3 protein: CASSLVYNTEAFF
V gene: TRBV12-3/TRBV12-4
J gene: TRBJ1-1

CDR3 protein: CASRPGGGYGYTF
V gene: TRBV6-1
J gene: TRBJ1-2

CDR3 protein: CASSVAGDADTQYF
V gene: TRBV11-3
J gene: TRBJ2-3

CDR3 protein: CASSLGPSGGRMVHEQYF
V gene: TRBV12-3/TRBV12-4
J gene: TRBJ2-7

CDR3 protein: CASSQGLAGGWRTDTQYF
V gene: TRBV4-3
J gene: TRBJ2-3

CDR3 protein: CASSWVAEREIREQYF
V gene: TRBV7-2
J gene: TRBJ2-7

CDR3 protein: CSAGTLQVNNEQFF
V gene: TRBV20-1
J gene: TRBJ2-1

CDR3 protein: CASSEGPTNTGELFF
V gene: TRBV10-2
J gene: TRBJ2-2

CDR3 protein: CASSLMGGGELFF
V gene: TRBV9
J gene: TRBJ2-2

CDR3 protein: CASSYAGRNYEQYF
V gene: TRBV6-2/TRBV6-3
J gene: TRBJ2-7

CDR3 protein: CASRISNGSYNEQFF
V gene: TRBV12-3/TRBV12-4
J gene: TRBJ2-1

CDR3 protein: CATSVGSSYNEQFF
V gene: TRBV24-1
J gene: TRBJ2-1

CDR3 protein: CASSQEATLGVQYF
V gene: TRBV4-1
J gene: TRBJ2-4

CDR3 protein: CASSTASGRARNERFF
V gene: TRBV27
J gene: TRBJ2-1

CDR3 protein: CSVTSGRRSYNEQFF
V gene: TRBV20-1
J gene: TRBJ2-1

CDR3 protein: CAVNSGTGFYTF
V gene: TRBV12-3/TRBV12-4
J gene: TRBJ1-2

CDR3 protein: CASSTPHGSMNYGYTF
V gene: TRBV12-3/TRBV12-4
J gene: TRBJ1-2

CDR3 protein: CASSLSAGTGASWNTEAFF
V gene: TRBV27
J gene: TRBJ1-1

CDR3 protein: CASSYRTGGWDTEAFF
V gene: TRBV6-6
J gene: TRBJ1-1

CDR3 protein: CSANTQDYNEQFF
V gene: TRBV20-1
J gene: TRBJ2-1

CDR3 protein: CASSPPGPDNSPLHF
V gene: TRBV12-3/TRBV12-4
J gene: TRBJ1-6

CDR3 protein: CSVEFPFLLEQYF
V gene: TRBV29-1
J gene: NA